This TCR beta chain derives from a study of blood T cell repertoires in COVID-19. About the research overall: Donors in the United States, Italy and Spain gave samples during acute or convalescent COVID-19. T cells, B-cell-depleted T cells, or PBMCs supplied cDNA or gDNA.

In germline, CDR1 is LNHNV, CDR2 YYDKDF (reference sequence). The CDR3 extends over 15 amino acids. V lost 3 bases, J lost 7 bases, and 4 bases stayed unmatched. Clones were read by immunoSEQ multiplex PCR, and TCRdb kept only the in-frame ones, dropping some. Found here are about 240,000 clones, approximately 86% of them singletons; the top ten hold 3.3%. The cohort comprised adults aged roughly 18 to 95 years residing in 20 to 30 US areas. This sequence joins TRBV15 and TRBJ1-6, with 9 bases matching TRBD1. The clonotype originates from a woman aged 40 to 50 with acute COVID-19. The sequenced material came from PBMCs or T cells enriched from blood (not recorded which). CDR3 amino acids: CATSRDGTGNSPLHF. The CDR3 DNA reads TGTGCCACCAGCAGGGATGGGACAGGGAATTCACCCCTCCACTTT.